This TCR beta chain was found in a study of regulatory T cells in long-lasting Graves disease. The time point was: newly diagnosed GD, antithyroid drugs for less than 3 months. The TCR library was made from RNA extracted from PBMCs. Building of the TCR beta libraries involved iRepertoire HTBI primers and Arm-PCR of CDR3 regions. From the multiplex PCR reads, TCRdb called clonotypes with MiXCR, one entry per CDR3 protein. The table records roughly 560,000 distinct CDR3 sequences, about 12% of them present only once. The V end was cut by 2 bases, the J end by 12 bases, with 11 bases between. The CDR3 is made up of 11 amino acids. Germline lookup yields CDR1 SGHDT and CDR2 YYEEEE. These data were also filed under a second study, of T cells in Graves' hyperthyroidism and ophthalmopathy.

This clonotype was obtained from a woman aged 30 to 39 with Graves disease. Sequenced material: peripheral blood mononuclear cells (PBMCs), taken at new diagnosis, from a patient treated with antithyroid drugs. J is TRBJ1-2 and V is TRBV5-6, with a tentative D call TRBD1 (6 bases). CDR3 protein: CASSFGQSNTF. The CDR3 coding sequence is TGTGCCAGCAGCTTCGGACAGTCGAACACCTTC.